These T cell receptor beta chains were read from a single sample in a study of blood T cell repertoires in COVID-19. Clones were read by immunoSEQ multiplex PCR, and TCRdb kept only the in-frame ones, dropping some. The sample has fewer than 500,000 clones, approximately 77% seen once. Sequencing input: peripheral blood. Receptor source: a human donor with acute or convalescent COVID-19. The donor label of this sample is uncertain. Each CDR3 is given with its conserved first and last residue. Fields, in order: V gene, D gene, clone size, J gene, CDR3 DNA, CDR3 protein. The D gene is left open where the match is weak. The size entry is marked missing in some rows and otherwise reads once, few, many or a size class.

TRBV5-8	.	few	TRBJ1-5	TGTGCCAGCAGCTCCGTTAGTAGCAATCAGCCCCAGCATTTT	CASSSVSSNQPQHF
TRBV3-1/TRBV3-2	.	.	TRBJ2-7	TGTGCCAGCAGCCCCAAGGCGCACAGCTCCTACGAGCAGTACTTC	CASSPKAHSSYEQYF
TRBV19	TRBD1	once	TRBJ1-5	TGTGCCAGTAGTATGGGACAGGGGGCAGGTCAGCCCCAGCATTTT	CASSMGQGAGQPQHF
TRBV5-1	TRBD1	once	TRBJ1-4	TGCGCCAGCAGCCGGGACAGTGCAACGACTAATGAAAAACTGTTTTTT	CASSRDSATTNEKLFF
TRBV5-1	TRBD2	few	TRBJ2-7	TGCGCCAGCAGCCGAGTAACGTCCGGGACTAGAAGCGAGCAGTACTTC	CASSRVTSGTRSEQYF
TRBV27	.	once	TRBJ1-2	TGTGCCAGCAGGCCGACAGAGACTTGGTATGGCTACACCTTC	CASRPTETWYGYTF
TRBV6-5	TRBD1	few	TRBJ1-4	TGTGCCAGCAGTCTAACAGGGGGTGACGAAAAACTGTTTTTT	CASSLTGGDEKLFF
TRBV5-4	.	few	TRBJ2-3	TGTGCCAGCAGCTTCGGAGGCCCTAGCACAGATACGCAGTATTTT	CASSFGGPSTDTQYF
TRBV5-6	TRBD1	once	TRBJ1-4	TGTGCCAGCAGCAGCCGGGACAGGGGGAATGAAAAACTGTTTTTT	CASSSRDRGNEKLFF
TRBV7-2	TRBD1	.	TRBJ1-2	TGTGCCAGCAGCTTAGCCCCGACAGGGATAAGTGGCTACACCTTC	CASSLAPTGISGYTF
TRBV12-3/TRBV12-4	.	.	TRBJ2-1	TGTGCCAGCAGTTTATATCGCAGTGAGCAGTTCTTC	CASSLYRSEQFF
TRBV28	.	.	TRBJ1-5	TGTGCCAGCTTCACCCGGACAGCCAATCAGCCCCAGCATTTT	CASFTRTANQPQHF
TRBV9	.	many	TRBJ1-1	TGTGCCAGCAGCGTAGGTGGACAACAGAACACTGAAGCTTTCTTT	CASSVGGQQNTEAFF
TRBV2	TRBD1	.	TRBJ1-6	TGTGCCAGCACTAGGGACAGGGGTAATTCACCCCTCCACTTT	CASTRDRGNSPLHF
TRBV4-2	TRBD2	.	TRBJ2-2	TGTGCCAGCAGCCAACCTAGGATTAGCGGGCAGAACACCGGGGAGCTGTTTTTT	CASSQPRISGQNTGELFF
TRBV5-4	.	.	TRBJ1-2	TGTGCCAGCAGCTTGGACAGAAGAGGCTACACCTTC	CASSLDRRGYTF
TRBV5-5	.	few	TRBJ1-1	TGTGCCAGCAGCTTGGTGGGGGCTGGAACTGAAGCTTTCTTT	CASSLVGAGTEAFF
TRBV19	.	.	TRBJ2-6	TGTGCCAGTTGCCACAGGTACAGCTCTGGGGCCAACGTCCTGACTTTC	CASCHRYSSGANVLTF
TRBV7-6	TRBD2	.	TRBJ2-7	TGTGCCAGCAGCCACACGCGGGGGGGGAACGAGCAGTACTTC	CASSHTRGGNEQYF
TRBV5-6	.	few	TRBJ2-4	TGTGCCAGCAGCCCAGTCGGGGGTATCCTAGCCAAAAACATTCAGTACTTC	CASSPVGGILAKNIQYF
TRBV28	TRBD1	once	TRBJ1-5	TGTGCCAGCAACCCGGACAGGGCCCCATATCAGCCCCAGCATTTT	CASNPDRAPYQPQHF
TRBV6-6	TRBD1	.	TRBJ1-3	TGTGCCAGCAGTCCACGGGGCCGGGACAGGGGGCGAATAGTAAACACCATATATTTT	CASSPRGRDRGRIVNTIYF
TRBV18	TRBD1	.	TRBJ1-1	TGTGCCAGCTCACCTCAAGGACAGGGATTAACTGAAGCTTTCTTT	CASSPQGQGLTEAFF
TRBV5-1	.	.	TRBJ1-1	TGCGCCAGCAGCTTGAACACGAACACTGAAGCTTTCTTT	CASSLNTNTEAFF
TRBV4-2	.	.	TRBJ1-1	TGTGCCAGCAGCCAAGAAGCCCGGGACACTGAAGCTTTCTTT	CASSQEARDTEAFF
TRBV19	.	.	TRBJ2-7	TGTGCCAGTAGAGGGGGAACAGCCAACTCCTACGAGCAGTACTTC	CASRGGTANSYEQYF
TRBV10-1	.	.	TRBJ2-7	TGCGCCAGCAGTGAGTCGCGGCAGGGGCCCTACGAGCAGTACTTC	CASSESRQGPYEQYF
TRBV7-2	TRBD1	.	TRBJ1-1	TGTGCCAGCAGCCAACAGGGGCCCGCTGAAGCTTTCTTT	CASSQQGPAEAFF
TRBV18	.	.	TRBJ1-4	TGTGCCAGCTCACCAAGGGGAACAGTTAATGAAAAACTGTTTTTT	CASSPRGTVNEKLFF
TRBV5-1	TRBD2	few	TRBJ2-2	TGCGCCAGCAGAGGGATGCTAGCGGGGAACACCGGGGAGCTGTTTTTT	CASRGMLAGNTGELFF
TRBV28	.	.	TRBJ1-2	TGTGCCAGCAGTTTACCGGGATCACAAGCTTACACCTTC	CASSLPGSQAYTF
TRBV30	TRBD2	.	TRBJ2-5	TGTGCCTGGAGCGGACTAGCGGGTTCCCAAGAGACCCAGTACTTC	CAWSGLAGSQETQYF
TRBV15	.	.	TRBJ1-5	TGTGCCACCAGCAGAGATCAGACAGCGACCCCTCAGCCCCAGCATTTT	CATSRDQTATPQPQHF
TRBV30	.	once	TRBJ1-6	TGTGCCTGGAGTGTAATCAGCTCCTATAATTCACCCCTCCACTTT	CAWSVISSYNSPLHF
TRBV30	.	.	TRBJ2-3	TGTGCCTGGAGTCTGCCGGGGACAGATACGCAGTATTTT	CAWSLPGTDTQYF
TRBV18	TRBD1	.	TRBJ1-2	TGTGCCAGCTCACCGCTCGGGACAGGGGTAAAAAGCCCGGATGGCTACACCTTC	CASSPLGTGVKSPDGYTF
TRBV7-9	TRBD1	.	TRBJ1-4	TGTGCCAGCAGGCCGGGACAGACTAATGAAAAACTGTTTTTT	CASRPGQTNEKLFF
TRBV11-2	.	.	TRBJ1-5	TGTGCCAGCAGCCTCGCGGGGGGGCGGCAGCCCCAGCATTTT	CASSLAGGRQPQHF
TRBV2	.	.	TRBJ1-3	TGTGCCAGCAGGGATATACAGGGTGGCGGAAACACCATATATTTT	CASRDIQGGGNTIYF
TRBV5-1	.	few	TRBJ1-3	TGCGCCAGCAGCTTCGGGACAAATCGGAACACCATATATTTT	CASSFGTNRNTIYF
TRBV6-2/TRBV6-3	TRBD1	.	TRBJ1-3	TGTGCCAGCAGTCCCGCGAAGACAGGGGGCCGGACCATATATTTT	CASSPAKTGGRTIYF
TRBV6-1	.	few	TRBJ1-6	TGTGCCAGCAGTGAATCCAGGGGTTTTAGGAATTCACCCCTCCACTTT	CASSESRGFRNSPLHF
TRBV2	TRBD1	.	TRBJ1-6	TGTGCCAGCAACGGACAGGGGAATTCACCCCTCCACTTT	CASNGQGNSPLHF
TRBV30	.	.	TRBJ1-2	TGTGCCTGGGCTGCAGGGGATTATGGCTACACCTTC	CAWAAGDYGYTF
TRBV4-1	TRBD2	.	TRBJ2-3	TGCGCCAGCAGCAATGGACTAGCGGGGGCCACAGATACGCAGTATTTT	CASSNGLAGATDTQYF
TRBV9	TRBD2	once	TRBJ2-3	TGTGCCAGCAGCGTAGTTCCTAGCGGGAGATCGGCAGATACGCAGTATTTT	CASSVVPSGRSADTQYF
TRBV19	.	.	TRBJ1-6	TGTGCCAGTAGTATTGGACAGAGAAATTCACCCCTCCACTTT	CASSIGQRNSPLHF
TRBV3-1/TRBV3-2	TRBD2	few	TRBJ2-1	TGTGCCAGCAGCCAGCTACTAGCGGGGTCCCTCAATGAGCAGTTCTTC	CASSQLLAGSLNEQFF
TRBV7-8	.	.	TRBJ1-1	TGTGCCAGCAGCTTAGCGAACCCTGGGCGGGGAAGCACTGAAGCTTTCTTT	CASSLANPGRGSTEAFF
TRBV5-4	TRBD2	.	TRBJ2-7	TGTGCCAGCAGCATTGCCCTAGCGGGAGCCTACGAGCAGTACTTC	CASSIALAGAYEQYF
TRBV6-5	TRBD2	few	TRBJ2-1	TGTGCCAGCAGTTTCGCGTCTAGCGGGAGACGGGGTGAGCAGTTCTTC	CASSFASSGRRGEQFF
TRBV3-1/TRBV3-2	.	.	TRBJ1-2	TGTGCCAGCAGCCCCAGTAGGAGCTATGGCTACACCTTC	CASSPSRSYGYTF
TRBV21-1	.	.	TRBJ1-1	TGTGCCAGCCGCAACACCACTCTCCCCATGAACACTGAAGCTTTCTTT	CASRNTTLPMNTEAFF
TRBV25-1	TRBD1	.	TRBJ1-1	TGTGCCAGCAGAAGATGGGACAGCTACACTGAAGCTTTCTTT	CASRRWDSYTEAFF
TRBV4-1	TRBD1	few	TRBJ2-4	TGCGCCAGCAGCCAAGCAGGGGGCAGAAACATTCAGTACTTC	CASSQAGGRNIQYF
TRBV30	.	few	TRBJ1-1	TGTGCCTGGCAAAGGAGGACTGAAGCTTTCTTT	CAWQRRTEAFF
TRBV10-1	.	.	TRBJ2-2	TGCGCCAGCAGTCCCGGGACATTGGATTCCGCGAACACCGGGGAGCTGTTTTTT	CASSPGTLDSANTGELFF
TRBV30	TRBD2	.	TRBJ2-5	TGTGCCTGGAGTGTACGGGAGGGGACCCAGTACTTC	CAWSVREGTQYF
TRBV2	TRBD2	.	TRBJ2-7	TGTGCCAGCAGTGACCCTAGCGGCAGGAGTGGATACGAGCAGTACTTC	CASSDPSGRSGYEQYF
TRBV7-6	TRBD1	.	TRBJ2-7	TGTGCCAGCAGCAGGGGGACAGCCTCCTACGAGCAGTACTTC	CASSRGTASYEQYF